This entry describes one TCR beta chain. The germline gives CDR1 LGHDT, CDR2 YNNKEL (reference sequence). V dropped 3 bases and J dropped 7; count of bases not matched to a gene: 0. CDR3 length: 13 amino acids. The source of the sample is a study of blood T cell repertoires in COVID-19. Study details: The samples span acute and convalescent COVID-19 from the United States, Italy and Spain. PBMCs, B-cell-depleted T cells, or T cells provided the cDNA or gDNA that made up the material.

Authors' processing steps: Scientists estimated how many nucleated cells there were by amplifying reference gene primers. Assay: immunoSEQ multiplex PCR; the TCRdb copy retains only in-frame clones and omits some. V and J calls and clone size are given by that table; D and trimming were obtained from the DNA. The table has some 210,000 clones, approximately 90% seen once. Enrollment of patients from Seattle took place during active infection, with longitudinal follow-up. The sample was peripheral blood. The rearrangement joins TRBV3-1 (or the pseudogene TRBV3-2) to TRBJ1-3; TRBD1 matches 10 bases. This TCR was recovered from a man aged 55 to 70 with COVID-19, enrolled during active disease. This chain's CDR3 is CASSQGQGNTIYF. Written as DNA, the CDR3 is TGTGCCAGCAGCCAGGGACAGGGGAACACCATATATTTT.